The clone carrying this T cell receptor (beta chain) rates as medium-sized. This entry belongs to a study of PD-1 blockade in classical Hodgkin lymphoma. Autologous stem cell transplantation was followed by relapse in every patient, and brentuximab vedotin exposure varied. Best outcomes ranged across complete response, partial response and progressive disease. Sequenced by immunoSEQ multiplex PCR; TCRdb stores in-frame clones only, minus some. The sample has 20,000 to 25,000 clones, approximately 69% seen once; the top ten hold about 3.6%. The sequencing here drew on peripheral blood mononuclear cells (PBMCs), taken at baseline. The sequence was obtained from a human donor with classical Hodgkin lymphoma.

CDR3 DNA: TGTGCCAGCAGGGCCACAGCTTCTGGAAACACCATATATTTT. Translating gives CASRATASGNTIYF. The gene calls are TRBV6-5 and TRBJ1-3; no definite D call. The CDR3 consists of 14 residues. The germline gives CDR1 MNHEY, CDR2 SVGAGI. Trimming stripped 6 bases from V and 1 base from J, with 10 bases between.